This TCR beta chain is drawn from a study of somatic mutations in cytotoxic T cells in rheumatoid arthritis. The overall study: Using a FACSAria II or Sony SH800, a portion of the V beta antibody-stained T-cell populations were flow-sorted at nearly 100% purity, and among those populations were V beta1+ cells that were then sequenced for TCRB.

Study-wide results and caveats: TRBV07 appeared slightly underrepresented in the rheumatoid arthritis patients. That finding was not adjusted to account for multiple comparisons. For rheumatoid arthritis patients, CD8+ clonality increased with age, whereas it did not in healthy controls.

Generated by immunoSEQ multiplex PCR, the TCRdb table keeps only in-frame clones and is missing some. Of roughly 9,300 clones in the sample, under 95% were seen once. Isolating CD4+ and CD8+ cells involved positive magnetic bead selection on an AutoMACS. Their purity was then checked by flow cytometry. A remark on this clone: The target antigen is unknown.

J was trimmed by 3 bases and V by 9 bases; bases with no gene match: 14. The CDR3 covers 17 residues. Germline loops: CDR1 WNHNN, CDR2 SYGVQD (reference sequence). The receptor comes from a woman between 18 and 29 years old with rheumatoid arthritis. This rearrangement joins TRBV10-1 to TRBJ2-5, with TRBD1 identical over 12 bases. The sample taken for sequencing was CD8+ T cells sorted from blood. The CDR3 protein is CARPHQRDRGLEETQYF. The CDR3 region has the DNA TGCGCCAGACCTCACCAACGGGACAGGGGGCTGGAAGAGACCCAGTACTTC.